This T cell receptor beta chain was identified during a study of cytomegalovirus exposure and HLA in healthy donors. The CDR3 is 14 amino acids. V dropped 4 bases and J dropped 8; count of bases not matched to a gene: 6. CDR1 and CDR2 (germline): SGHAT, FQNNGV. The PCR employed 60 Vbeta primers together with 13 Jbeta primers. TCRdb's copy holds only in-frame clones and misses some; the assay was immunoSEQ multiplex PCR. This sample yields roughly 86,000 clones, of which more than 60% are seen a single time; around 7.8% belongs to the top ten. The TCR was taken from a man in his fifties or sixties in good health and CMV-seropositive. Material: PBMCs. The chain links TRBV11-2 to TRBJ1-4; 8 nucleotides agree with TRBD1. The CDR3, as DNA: TGTGCCAGCAGCTCCCAGGGGGCAGGAGAAAAACTGTTTTTT. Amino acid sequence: CASSSQGAGEKLFF. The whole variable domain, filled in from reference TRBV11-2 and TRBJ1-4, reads EAGVAQSPRYKIIEKRQSVAFWCNPISGHATLYWYQQILGQGPKLLIQFQNNGVVDDSQLPKDRFSAERLKGVDSTLKIQPAKLEDSAVYLCASSSQGAGEKLFFGSGTQLSVL.